A single sample is the source of the 17 T cell receptor beta chains below, sequenced in a study of molecular identifiers for immune sequencing clone quantification. TCRdb recomputed calls from the PCR reads with MiXCR, one row per CDR3 protein. The sample comprises approximately 680,000 distinct CDR3 sequences, 25% of which are singletons, and about 0.8% rests with the top ten. Sequences were obtained from naive CD8+ T cells from blood, with Jurkat cell RNA spiked in. As to subset: FACS-sorted CD8+CD4-CCR7+CD45RA+ naive T cells. The receptor set was obtained from a human donor in good health. Some libraries in this study had Jurkat cell RNA spiked in.

The chain carries TRBV2 and TRBJ1-6; possible D gene TRBD1, 5 bases. The CDR3 sequence is 15 residues long. With 10 bases removed from V and 8 bases from J, the gap between germline ends came to 21 bases. Germline CDR1 reads SNHLY; CDR2 reads FYNNEI. For the CDR3, the DNA is TGTGCCACCTGCTGTAGATTCGGACAAGATTCACCCCTCCACTTT. This encodes CATCCRFGQDSPLHF.

A note on this clonotype: It is likely a read error, because the conserved phenylalanine at the end of the CDR3 is missing. V gene TRBV7-6 combines with J gene TRBJ2-3, with 9 bases fitting TRBD2. The CDR3 covers 17 residues. With V trimmed by 5 bases and J by 4 bases, 13 bases remained unmatched. Germline V gene lookup returns CDR1 SGHVS and CDR2 FNYEAQ. CDR3 nucleotides: TGTGCCAGCAGCCCCGGGGGGCCAGCGGGGGGTCCAGATACGCAGTATTAT. It is translated as CASSPGGPAGGPDTQYY.

Many counts were recorded for this clonotype. The J gene is TRBJ2-1, the V gene TRBV25-1; 9 positions agree with TRBD1. Per the germline V gene, CDR1 is MGHDK and CDR2 is SYGVNS. The CDR3 has 17 residues. Unmatched junction bases numbered 10, after V lost 1 base and J lost 6 bases. Written as DNA, the CDR3 is TGTGCCAGCAGTGAATTTACCGGGACAGGGATCCCCAATGAGCAGTTCTTC. Protein sequence: CASSEFTGTGIPNEQFF. Filled out from reference TRBV25-1 and TRBJ2-1, the complete variable domain reads EADIYQTPRYLVIGTGKKITLECSQTMGHDKMYWYQQDPGMELHLIHYSYGVNSTEKGDLSSESTVSRIRTEHFPLTLESARPSHTSQYLCASSEFTGTGIPNEQFFGPGTRLTVL.

This clonotype was seen repeatedly, ten times or more. The V and J genes are TRBV27 and TRBJ2-7, with a possible D match to TRBD1 (6 bases). Germline CDR1 and CDR2: MNHEY and SMNVEV (reference sequence). The CDR3 consists of 15 residues. The V and J ends lost 2 bases and 4 bases respectively, with 15 bases between them. CDR3 sequence (DNA): TGTGCCAGCAGTTTAAAAGCCGGACAGACGTACGAGCAGTACTTC. It codes for CASSLKAGQTYEQYF.

This clonotype was counted only a few times. This rearrangement joins TRBV15 to TRBJ2-3; D may be TRBD2 (5 bases). V lost 2 bases and J 1 base, leaving 7 bases between the germline ends. CDR1 LNHNV and CDR2 YYDKDF come from the germline V gene (reference sequence). This CDR3 region has 14 residues. The DNA of the CDR3 is TGTGCCACCAGCAGACTAGCCGGCACAGATACGCAGTATTTT. This gives the protein CATSRLAGTDTQYF.

This clonotype was counted at least ten times. The V and J genes are TRBV30 and TRBJ2-3; D is unresolved. The CDR3 sequence is 12 residues long. Germline V gene data show CDR1 as GTSNPN and CDR2 as SVGIG (reference sequence). V was trimmed by 4 bases and J by 1 base, leaving 6 bases between them. The chain's CDR3 is CAWIEGTDTQYF. The CDR3 nucleotides are TGTGCCTGGATAGAGGGCACAGATACGCAGTATTTT.

This chain uses TRBV2 with TRBJ1-5, with 10 positions matching TRBD1. Per the germline V gene, CDR1 is SNHLY and CDR2 is FYNNEI. The CDR3 is 17 residues long. Losses at the gene ends were 5 bases for V and 0 bases for J; bases not matched to a gene: 7. CDR3 bases: TGTGCCAGCAGTCCAACCGGGACAGGGGATAGCAATCAGCCCCAGCATTTT. Its translation: CASSPTGTGDSNQPQHF.

This clonotype was seen once. This CDR3 fails to terminate in the conserved phenylalanine or tryptophan, so it likely reflects a read error. This chain uses TRBV20-1 with TRBJ2-7; 10 bases are shared with TRBD1. Germline-derived CDR1 and CDR2 are DFQATT and SNEGSKA (reference sequence). The ends lost 2 bases at V and 5 bases at J; junction bases unmatched: 9. This CDR3 is 15 amino acids long. CDR3 nucleotides: TGCAGTGCTAGACCCCACCGGGACAGGGGCGACGAGCAGTACTCC. This sequence encodes CSARPHRDRGDEQYS.

The rearrangement joins TRBV2 to TRBJ1-4; a weak D match, TRBD1 (6 bases). The CDR3 spans 17 residues. Germline V lookup: CDR1 SNHLY, CDR2 FYNNEI. With 0 bases removed from V and 4 bases from J, the gap between germline ends came to 15 bases. The CDR3 region has the DNA TGTGCCAGCAGTGAAGCGCTTCTAGGACAGCTTAATGAAAAACTGTTTTTT. This sequence encodes CASSEALLGQLNEKLFF. Based on the CDR3 plus reference TRBV2 and TRBJ1-4, the full variable domain is EPEVTQTPSHQVTQMGQEVILRCVPISNHLYFYWYRQILGQKVEFLVSFYNNEISEKSEIFDDQFSVERPDGSNFTLKIRSTKLEDSAMYFCASSEALLGQLNEKLFFGSGTQLSVL.

V gene TRBV28 combines with J gene TRBJ2-7, with TRBD1 identical over 7 bases. Germline V gene data show CDR1 as MDHEN and CDR2 as SYDVKM. The trim removed 5 bases at V and 3 bases at J, leaving 7 bases unmatched. There are 14 residues in the CDR3. The DNA for the CDR3 is TGTGCCAGCAGTGTCCACCGACAGGGCTACGAGCAGTACTTC. Translated, it gives CASSVHRQGYEQYF.

This clonotype was picked up a small number of times. J is TRBJ2-7 and V is TRBV6-2 or TRBV6-3; TRBD1 is a possible D gene (5 bases). V shed 2 bases and J shed 0 bases, with 8 bases lying between them. The CDR3 is made up of 14 amino acids. Germline V gene lookup returns CDR1 MNHEY and CDR2 SVGEGT. The CDR3 protein is CASSYVGDSYEQYF. CDR3 in DNA: TGTGCCAGCAGTTACGTAGGGGACTCCTACGAGCAGTACTTC.

There are many counts of this clonotype. The V and J genes are TRBV29-1 and TRBJ1-3; no reliable D call. This CDR3 region has 14 residues. The germline V and J ends were trimmed by 3 bases and 0 bases, with 9 bases remaining between them. From germline, CDR1 is SQVTM and CDR2 ANQGSEA. Here the CDR3 reads CSVEKLDSGNTIYF. The CDR3 DNA is TGCAGCGTTGAGAAACTGGACTCTGGAAACACCATATATTTT.

The J gene is TRBJ2-7, the V gene TRBV19, with no clear D. Germline CDR1 and CDR2: LNHDA and SQIVND (reference sequence). This CDR3 contains 13 residues. V dropped 1 base and J dropped 5 bases, with 9 bases sitting between them. The CDR3 spells CASSIVPLDEQYF. The CDR3 region has the DNA TGTGCCAGTAGTATAGTACCGTTAGACGAGCAGTACTTC.

The table lists this clonotype with a few counts. The chain combines TRBV11-2 with TRBJ2-7; 8 bases are a match to TRBD2. Germline CDR1 and CDR2: SGHAT and FQNNGV. V was clipped by 2 bases and J by 13 bases; unmatched bases: 7. This CDR3 region has 12 residues. The CDR3 DNA is TGTGCCAGCAGCTTAATCGGGGGGGTTTCCTACTTC. It yields the protein CASSLIGGVSYF.

As for this clonotype: This could be a read error, since a much larger clone is one nucleotide away. The chain has TRBV19 and TRBJ2-7; D possibly uses TRBD1 or TRBD2 (6 bases each). Between the trimmed V and J ends, which lost 5 bases and 6 bases, there was a span of 20 bases. Germline CDR1 reads LNHDA; CDR2 reads SQIVND (reference sequence). The CDR3 consists of 15 residues. The CDR3 loop is CASSSDPGAYCEQYF. The CDR3 DNA reads as TGTGCCAGTAGTTCCGACCCGGGGGCTTACTGCGAGCAGTACTTC.

This clonotype was detected many times. The chain is built from TRBV6-5 and TRBJ2-3, with D perhaps assigned TRBD1 or TRBD2 (5 bases each). V was clipped by 5 bases and J by 2 bases, with 17 bases between them. CDR3 length equals 16 residues. Germline CDR1 and CDR2: MNHEY and SVGAGI. CDR3 amino acids: CASSESGTDVTDTQYF. DNA of the CDR3: TGTGCCAGCAGTGAATCCGGGACGGATGTCACAGATACGCAGTATTTT.

The V and J genes are TRBV3-1 and TRBJ2-3; TRBD1 matches 7 bases. Trimming removed 4 bases from V and 2 bases from J; junction bases left unmatched: 12. The CDR3 covers 17 residues. Germline loops: CDR1 LGHDT, CDR2 YNNKEL (reference sequence). The CDR3 loop is CASSPPTGLVLTDTQYF. The CDR3 bases are TGTGCCAGCAGCCCACCGACAGGGCTGGTCCTCACAGATACGCAGTATTTT.